This is a list of T cell receptor beta chains from one sample in a study of cytomegalovirus exposure and HLA in healthy donors. Produced via immunoSEQ multiplex PCR; TCRdb's table is partial and in-frame only. There are about 140,000 clones in the sample; roughly three quarters occur only once, and about 4.5% lies in the top ten. The sequenced material came from PBMCs. The receptors here all came from a man aged 55 to 70 in good health and CMV-seronegative. Both conserved end residues are part of each CDR3. A D gene is named only where the DNA matches it firmly. Expanded clones are given a class, and other clones once, few, many or no size at all.

j_gene	len	v_gene	abundance	d_gene	CDR3aa	CDR3nt
TRBJ1-4	15	TRBV21-1	.	.	CASKGARRCNEKLFF	TGTGCCAGTAAGGGGGCCCGGAGGTGTAATGAAAAACTGTTTTTT
TRBJ2-1	14	TRBV6-1	few	.	CASSEGQSYNEQFF	TGTGCCAGCAGTGAAGGACAGTCCTACAATGAGCAGTTCTTC
TRBJ2-7	14	TRBV28	.	TRBD2	CASSLAGGSYEQYF	TGTGCCAGCAGTTTAGCGGGAGGTTCCTACGAGCAGTACTTC
TRBJ1-2	14	TRBV2	few	.	CASPMFGSGDGYTF	TGTGCCAGCCCGATGTTCGGGAGTGGGGATGGCTACACCTTC
TRBJ2-3	14	TRBV5-8	.	.	CASSLAQGADTQYF	TGTGCCAGCAGCTTGGCACAGGGTGCAGATACGCAGTATTTT
TRBJ2-7	13	TRBV5-1	few	TRBD1	CASNDRVSYEQYF	TGCGCCAGCAATGACAGGGTGTCCTACGAGCAGTACTTC
TRBJ2-3	12	TRBV7-3	few	.	CASSEGTDTQYF	TGTGCCAGCAGCGAGGGCACAGATACGCAGTATTTT
TRBJ1-2	14	TRBV28	few	.	CASSLTGPPYGYTF	TGTGCCAGCAGTTTAACAGGGCCCCCCTATGGCTACACCTTC
TRBJ2-5	18	TRBV10-3	.	.	CAISEGPGGASVGETQYF	TGTGCCATCAGCGAGGGTCCTGGGGGCGCTTCCGTCGGGGAGACCCAGTACTTC
TRBJ1-1	16	TRBV13	.	TRBD1	CASSFGQGRRNTEAFF	TGTGCCAGCAGCTTCGGACAGGGGAGGAGGAACACTGAAGCTTTCTTT
TRBJ2-3	15	TRBV27	.	TRBD2	CASSPPVGTGGTQYF	TGTGCCAGCAGTCCCCCCGTGGGAACGGGAGGTACGCAGTATTTT
TRBJ2-7	15	TRBV6-1	few	.	CASSPHRRGSYEQYF	TGTGCCAGCAGTCCCCATCGCAGGGGAAGCTACGAGCAGTACTTC
TRBJ2-2	16	TRBV4-2	.	TRBD2	CASSQGARERGGELFF	TGTGCCAGCAGCCAAGGGGCGCGGGAGAGAGGGGGGGAGCTGTTTTTT
TRBJ2-1	14	TRBV6-5	.	.	CASRERSSYNEQFF	TGTGCCAGCAGGGAGAGGAGCTCCTACAATGAGCAGTTCTTC
TRBJ1-1	15	TRBV7-2	few	.	CASSLTPQLNTEAFF	TGTGCCAGCAGCTTAACCCCGCAGTTGAACACTGAAGCTTTCTTT
TRBJ2-7	15	TRBV5-4	.	TRBD2	CASSLRTSGPYEQYF	TGTGCCAGCAGCTTACGGACTAGCGGTCCCTACGAGCAGTACTTC
TRBJ1-1	12	TRBV10-3	.	.	CAIKQGNTEAFF	TGTGCCATCAAACAGGGGAACACTGAAGCTTTCTTT
TRBJ1-1	14	TRBV18	.	TRBD1	CASSERQGKAEAFF	TGTGCCAGCTCAGAGCGACAGGGGAAGGCTGAAGCTTTCTTT
TRBJ2-5	14	TRBV5-8	.	.	CASSFSRGFETQYF	TGTGCCAGCAGCTTCTCCAGGGGATTTGAGACCCAGTACTTC
TRBJ2-1	17	TRBV19	.	TRBD2	CASSLSPSGGSYNEQFF	TGTGCCAGTAGTCTTAGCCCCAGCGGGGGCTCCTACAATGAGCAGTTCTTC
TRBJ2-5	14	TRBV28	.	TRBD1	CASSPQGARETQYF	TGTGCCAGCAGTCCACAGGGGGCGCGTGAGACCCAGTACTTC
TRBJ2-7	15	TRBV4-1	.	.	CASMGWTTSSYEQYF	TGCGCCAGCATGGGGTGGACTACCAGCTCCTACGAGCAGTACTTC
TRBJ2-7	16	TRBV6-5	.	.	CASSYGPSRASYEQYF	TGTGCCAGCAGTTACGGTCCCTCGCGGGCCTCCTACGAGCAGTACTTC
TRBJ2-7	16	TRBV4-3	.	TRBD1	CASSQFGTGGHYEQYF	TGCGCCAGCAGCCAATTCGGGACAGGGGGCCACTACGAGCAGTACTTC
TRBJ2-1	16	TRBV7-6	few	TRBD2	CASSYTAGVPYNEQFF	TGTGCCAGCAGCTATACCGCGGGAGTGCCCTACAATGAGCAGTTCTTC
TRBJ1-1	14	TRBV7-9	.	.	CASSLALANTEAFF	TGTGCCAGCAGCTTAGCGTTGGCGAACACTGAAGCTTTCTTT
TRBJ1-1	15	TRBV5-1	.	TRBD1	CASSKGQARATEAFF	TGCGCCAGCAGCAAGGGACAGGCTAGGGCCACTGAAGCTTTCTTT
TRBJ1-5	15	TRBV19	.	TRBD1	CASSGQGARNQPQHF	TGTGCCAGTAGCGGACAGGGGGCGAGGAATCAGCCCCAGCATTTT
TRBJ1-1	15	TRBV6-1	few	TRBD1	CASSGQGIIGTEAFF	TGTGCCAGCAGTGGACAGGGGATCATAGGCACTGAAGCTTTCTTT
TRBJ1-5	13	TRBV15	.	.	CATRRANNQPQHF	TGTGCCACCAGGAGGGCCAACAATCAGCCCCAGCATTTT
TRBJ2-7	12	TRBV6-5	.	.	CASRGGRYEQYF	TGTGCCAGCCGAGGGGGAAGGTACGAGCAGTACTTC
TRBJ2-2	14	TRBV19	.	TRBD1	CASSIGTGGGELFF	TGTGCCAGTAGTATAGGGACAGGGGGCGGGGAGCTGTTTTTT
TRBJ2-5	14	TRBV30	.	TRBD1	CAWSVQGDKGTQYF	TGTGCCTGGAGTGTACAGGGGGATAAAGGGACCCAGTACTTC
TRBJ1-6	12	TRBV6-5	.	TRBD1	CASRHDRGSLHF	TGTGCCAGCAGACACGACAGGGGGTCCCTCCACTTT
TRBJ2-2	17	TRBV7-9	.	.	CASSLPLRTTITGELFF	TGTGCCAGCAGCTTACCGCTTAGGACAACAATTACCGGGGAGCTGTTTTTT
TRBJ1-4	12	TRBV28	.	.	CAIEGTNEKLFF	TGTGCCATCGAGGGAACTAATGAAAAACTGTTTTTT
TRBJ1-1	15	TRBV4-2	.	TRBD1	CASSRSADRDTEAFF	TGTGCCAGCAGCCGAAGTGCGGACAGGGACACTGAAGCTTTCTTT
TRBJ1-6	14	TRBV5-4	.	.	CASSSYRVNSPLHF	TGTGCCAGCAGCTCCTACAGGGTTAATTCACCCCTCCACTTT
TRBJ1-2	12	TRBV28	.	TRBD1	CASSGQGIRGTF	TGTGCCAGCAGTGGACAGGGTATAAGAGGGACCTTC
TRBJ1-5	15	TRBV7-2	.	.	CASSLGGFSNQPQHF	TGTGCCAGCAGCTTAGGAGGGTTTAGCAATCAGCCCCAGCATTTT
TRBJ2-1	16	TRBV7-9	few	.	CASSLEGRSPSNEQFF	TGTGCCAGCAGCTTAGAAGGGAGATCCCCCTCCAATGAGCAGTTCTTC
TRBJ2-3	14	TRBV7-2	.	.	CASSLGPSTDTQYF	TGTGCCAGCAGCTTAGGGCCCTCCACAGATACGCAGTATTTT